These 8 T cell receptor beta chains were all obtained from the same sample, sequenced in a study of Ad26.COV2.S vaccination and SARS-CoV-2 variants. The treatment denotes: roughly 19 received Ad26.COV2.S at low or high dose, single or two shots; 5 received placebo; per-sample allocation not given. At day 63 after the first vaccine or placebo injection, samples were drawn. TCRdb keeps only in-frame clones here, not all; method: immunoSEQ multiplex PCR. The sample contains about 350,000 clones, roughly 90% of which appear only once. Sequencing was performed on peripheral blood, taken in a trial of Ad26.COV2.S vaccine versus placebo. These receptors originate from a person aged 18 to 59 who received the Ad26.COV2.S COVID-19 vaccine or a placebo.

In its sample, this clone was seen once. The chain has TRBV5-6 and TRBJ2-7, with D uncertain. Germline assignment: CDR1 SGHDT and CDR2 YYEEEE. V lost 2 bases to trimming and J lost 5 bases, with 8 bases between them. This CDR3 region has 12 residues. The CDR3 loop reads CASSFGRDEQYF. Here the CDR3 DNA reads TGTGCCAGCAGCTTCGGCCGGGACGAGCAGTACTTC.

This rearrangement joins TRBV5-1 to TRBJ1-2, with 9 nucleotides matching TRBD1. J lost 4 bases, V lost 4 bases, and 5 bases had no gene match. This CDR3 has 14 amino acids. Germline CDR1 SGHRS, CDR2 YFSETQ. The CDR3 region is CASSEGQGLYGYTF. The CDR3 DNA is TGCGCCAGCAGCGAGGGACAGGGCCTCTATGGCTACACCTTC.

The J gene is TRBJ1-2, the V gene TRBV7-9; D gene unclear. V lost 0 bases, J lost 8 bases, and 4 bases lay in between. This CDR3 region has 11 residues. CDR1 and CDR2 from the germline V gene are SEHNR and FQNEAQ (reference sequence). CDR3 DNA: TGTGCCAGCAGCTTAGCCCCAGGCTACACCTTC. This gives the protein CASSLAPGYTF.

This clone was seen only a few times. The chain links TRBV3-1 (or the pseudogene TRBV3-2) to TRBJ1-5; no clear D gene. Germline assignment: CDR1 LGHDT and CDR2 YNNKEL (reference sequence). Deletions cut 0 bases from V and 9 bases from J, with 12 bases between. This CDR3 is built from 14 residues. CDR3 DNA sequence: TGTGCCAGCAGCCAAGATTCGGGATGGGGGCCCCAGCATTTT. Translating gives CASSQDSGWGPQHF.

The chain has TRBV13 and TRBJ1-1, with TRBD1 as a possible D gene (5 bases). Trimming took off 5 bases at V and 0 bases at J, with 10 bases between the two ends. The germline V gene encodes CDR1 PRHDT and CDR2 FYEKMQ (reference sequence). The CDR3 extends over 14 amino acids. The DNA of the CDR3 is TGTGCCAGCAGCCCGCGGGACTTGAACACTGAAGCTTTCTTT. It encodes CASSPRDLNTEAFF.

With regard to this clone: The DNA is omitted, as the CDR3 cannot be located on it reliably, and the CDR3 follows TCRdb's listing. This sequence joins TRBV6-2 or TRBV6-3 and TRBJ2-7; the table names TRBD2, a call not compared with the DNA. The CDR3 is 14 residues long, ends included. Germline lookup yields CDR1 MNHEY and CDR2 SVGEGT. CDR3: CASSSSGGPYEQYF.

The chain carries TRBV27 and TRBJ2-2; tentative D call: TRBD1 (5 bases). The V end was cut by 3 bases, the J end by 6 bases, with 11 bases between. The CDR3 runs 14 residues. The germline gives CDR1 MNHEY, CDR2 SMNVEV (reference sequence). CDR3 amino acids: CASSLGLVPGELFF. The CDR3 DNA reads TGTGCCAGCAGTTTGGGGCTGGTCCCCGGGGAGCTGTTTTTT.

As DNA, the CDR3 is TGTGCCAGCAGTCCCGGGGGGGGCCCCTACAATGAGCAGTTCTTC. It specifies CASSPGGGPYNEQFF. This chain links TRBV7-2 with TRBJ2-1; 8 bases agree with TRBD2. Germline V CDR1 and CDR2: SGHTA, FQGNSA. The CDR3 runs to 15 residues. The J segment lost 2 bases and the V segment lost 6 bases, leaving 6 bases of the junction unmatched. Using reference TRBV7-2 and TRBJ2-1 for the parts outside the CDR3, the full variable domain is GAGVSQSPSNKVTEKGKDVELRCDPISGHTALYWYRQSLGQGLEFLIYFQGNSAPDKSGLPSDRFSAERTGGSVSTLTIQRTQQEDSAVYLCASSPGGGPYNEQFFGPGTRLTVL.